A selection of T cell receptor beta chains follows, all from one sample in a study of cytomegalovirus exposure and HLA in healthy donors. The table came from immunoSEQ multiplex PCR; TCRdb's copy has only in-frame clones and leaves some out. The sample carries around 100,000 clones, about 70% recorded once. Sequenced material: PBMCs. The receptors were sampled from a woman in her twenties or thirties in good health and CMV-seronegative. CDR3s include the opening cysteine and the closing phenylalanine or tryptophan. D genes are given only for firm matches. Rows give clone size only sometimes, using once, few, many, or a class for an expanded clone.

v_call	d_call	clone_size	j_call	cdr3_aa	cdr3_nt
TRBV5-1	TRBD1	few	TRBJ1-1	CASSLRTGNTEAFF	TGCGCCAGCAGCTTGAGGACAGGTAACACTGAAGCTTTCTTT
TRBV2	TRBD2	NA	TRBJ2-5	CASTSGLAGGSETQYF	TGTGCCAGCACCTCCGGACTAGCGGGGGGCTCAGAGACCCAGTACTTC
TRBV6-6	TRBD1	few	TRBJ1-2	CASRDRGNYGYTF	TGTGCCAGCCGGGACAGGGGAAACTATGGCTACACCTTC
TRBV6-1	TRBD1	NA	TRBJ1-1	CAGRAGQGLNTEAFF	TGTGCCGGCAGGGCTGGACAGGGCTTGAACACTGAAGCTTTCTTT
TRBV27	NA	NA	TRBJ1-1	CASSQPTGTRTEAFF	TGTGCCAGCAGTCAGCCCACCGGGACTCGGACTGAAGCTTTCTTT
TRBV19	TRBD1	NA	TRBJ1-5	CASSIYGTDGQPQHF	TGTGCCAGTAGTATATATGGGACAGATGGTCAGCCCCAGCATTTT
TRBV5-1	TRBD1	NA	TRBJ2-1	CASSLVSGDRGSNEQFF	TGCGCCAGCAGCTTGGTATCTGGGGACAGGGGATCCAATGAGCAGTTCTTC
TRBV2	NA	few	TRBJ1-2	CASLRVDYGYTF	TGTGCCAGCCTGAGGGTAGACTATGGCTACACCTTC
TRBV5-1	NA	NA	TRBJ2-1	CASSLESSYNEQFF	TGCGCCAGCAGCTTAGAGAGCTCCTACAATGAGCAGTTCTTC
TRBV5-1	TRBD1	NA	TRBJ2-3	CASSATPGQNTDTQYF	TGCGCCAGCAGTGCTACCCCGGGACAGAACACAGATACGCAGTATTTT
TRBV19	NA	few	TRBJ1-2	CASSHRQRHYGYTF	TGTGCCAGTAGTCACCGACAGCGACACTATGGCTACACCTTC
TRBV18	TRBD2	NA	TRBJ2-7	CASSPSGSRDEQYF	TGTGCCAGCTCACCTAGCGGGAGTAGGGACGAGCAGTACTTC
TRBV5-1	TRBD1	NA	TRBJ1-1	CASSLDRGQGSDKAFF	TGCGCCAGCAGCTTGGACCGTGGACAGGGCTCGGATAAAGCTTTCTTT
TRBV6-1	NA	NA	TRBJ1-1	CASSLQGVETEAFF	TGTGCCAGCAGTCTACAGGGAGTTGAGACTGAAGCTTTCTTT
TRBV27	NA	NA	TRBJ2-7	CASSFGRTYEQYF	TGTGCCAGCAGTTTTGGCAGAACCTACGAGCAGTACTTC
TRBV5-1	TRBD2	NA	TRBJ2-7	CASSLGVAGGYEQYF	TGCGCCAGCAGCCTGGGAGTAGCGGGAGGCTACGAGCAGTACTTC
TRBV5-1	TRBD1	NA	TRBJ2-7	CASSLSGTEVGEQYF	TGCGCCAGCAGCTTGTCCGGGACAGAGGTCGGCGAGCAGTACTTC
TRBV29-1	NA	once	TRBJ1-2	CSVPVQGGGYTF	TGCAGCGTTCCGGTACAGGGTGGTGGCTACACCTTC
TRBV7-9	NA	NA	TRBJ1-4	CASSLARQVEEKLFF	TGTGCCAGCAGCTTAGCGCGACAGGTGGAAGAAAAACTGTTTTTT